This TCR beta chain derives from a study of PD-L1 blockade in urothelial cancer. The wider study: Intravenous atezolizumab, 1,200 mg every 3 weeks, was begun by patients around 2014.

Regarding this clone: Antigen unknown.

The templates were synthetic TCR analogs, and they were spiked into each PCR. The data were produced by immunoSEQ multiplex PCR, yet TCRdb's version contains in-frame clones alone and is incomplete. This table has 57,000 or so clones, roughly 82% appearing once. Findings of the study overall: Prediction of better survival came from below-median pretreatment blood TCR clonality.

CDR1 and CDR2 (germline): GTSNPN, SVGIG (reference sequence). V lost 2 bases to trimming and J lost 3 bases, with 10 bases between them. The CDR3 consists of 13 residues. The specimen comprised PBMCs, sampled around atezolizumab (anti-PD-L1) treatment. The chain employs TRBV30 and TRBJ1-2; a weak D match, TRBD1 (6 bases). This receptor was identified in an older man with urothelial cancer. Written as DNA, the CDR3 is TGTGCCTGGAGTCAACAGGGCGACTATGGCTACACCTTC. It codes for CAWSQQGDYGYTF.